Shown below are 28 T cell receptor beta chains from a single sample sequenced in a study of graft-versus-host responses after intestinal transplantation. These receptors' antigens are unknown. The assay was immunoSEQ multiplex PCR, and TCRdb's table has in-frame clones only and misses some. The data show some 70,000 clones, about nine tenths seen once. The material sequenced was unstimulated CD8+ T cells sorted from spleen or lymph node cells, taken before transplant. Source of these receptors: a human donor who was the organ donor for an intestinal transplant.

The chain joins TRBV27 to TRBJ2-3; 9 bases agree with TRBD1. V trimming: 3 bases; J trimming: 7 bases; junction bases outside the gene matches: 5. Germline V gene lookup returns CDR1 MNHEY and CDR2 SMNVEV (reference sequence). This CDR3 spans 14 amino acids. The CDR3 sequence: CASSFTGGPNTQYF. The CDR3 region has the DNA TGTGCCAGCAGTTTTACAGGGGGCCCAAATACGCAGTATTTT.

The rearrangement joins TRBV27 to TRBJ2-1; no clear D gene. In germline, CDR1 is MNHEY, CDR2 SMNVEV (reference sequence). CDR3 size: 13 residues. V lost 6 bases and J 7 bases, leaving 13 bases between the germline ends. The chain's CDR3 is CASSSVVGNEQFF. CDR3 sequence (DNA): TGTGCCAGCAGCTCAGTGGTGGGGAATGAGCAGTTCTTC.

The chain recombines TRBV5-4 with TRBJ1-1; 12 positions agree with TRBD1. V shed 2 bases and J 8 bases; nucleotides not matched to a gene: 4. Germline V gives CDR1 SGHNT, CDR2 YYREEE (reference sequence). The CDR3 extends over 14 amino acids. The CDR3 nucleotides read TGTGCCAGCAGCTTCGGGACAGGGGGCGGGGAAGCTTTCTTT. Translating it yields CASSFGTGGGEAFF.

This clone was detected only a few times. The genes are TRBV7-9 and TRBJ1-2; 7 bases align to TRBD1. Trimming cost V 5 bases and J 6 bases; bases outside gene matches: 9. There are 14 residues in the CDR3. CDR1 SEHNR and CDR2 FQNEAQ come from the germline V gene (reference sequence). The CDR3 here is CASSHRGIWHGYTF. Here the CDR3 DNA reads TGTGCCAGCAGCCACAGGGGAATCTGGCATGGCTACACCTTC.

V usage is TRBV19 and J usage is TRBJ1-6; a weak D match, TRBD1 (5 bases). The germline V gene encodes CDR1 LNHDA and CDR2 SQIVND (reference sequence). The V gene lost 6 bases and the J gene lost 5 bases, with 14 bases spanning the gap. The CDR3 loop spans 15 amino acids. The CDR3 reads CASSRGVPDNSPLHF. CDR3 bases: TGTGCCAGTAGCAGAGGGGTCCCCGATAATTCACCCCTCCACTTT. Combining the CDR3 with reference TRBV19 and TRBJ1-6 gives the whole variable domain DGGITQSPKYLFRKEGQNVTLSCEQNLNHDAMYWYRQDPGQGLRLIYYSQIVNDFQKGDIAEGYSVSREKKESFPLTVTSAQKNPTAFYLCASSRGVPDNSPLHFGNGTRLTVT.

V gene TRBV4-2 combines with J gene TRBJ1-3; TRBD1 might be the D (6 bases). The CDR3 is made up of 16 amino acids. Trimming took 4 bases from V and 2 from J, leaving 15 bases between them. Germline V gene data show CDR1 as LGHNA and CDR2 as YNFKEQ. CDR3 amino acids: CASSPYQTGAGNTIYF. The DNA of the CDR3 is TGTGCCAGCAGCCCCTACCAGACAGGAGCTGGAAACACCATATATTTT.

This chain uses TRBV9 with TRBJ1-4; 7 positions agree with TRBD1. From germline, CDR1 is SGDLS and CDR2 YYNGEE. J gave up 2 bases and V 0 bases, and 1 base lay outside the gene matches. The CDR3 consists of 15 residues. The CDR3 here is CASSVEGATNEKLFF. In nucleotides, the CDR3 is TGTGCCAGCAGCGTAGAGGGGGCCACTAATGAAAAACTGTTTTTT.

The genes are TRBV6-5 and TRBJ2-1; 9 nucleotides match TRBD1. Germline assignment: CDR1 MNHEY and CDR2 SVGAGI. With V trimmed by 4 bases and J by 3 bases, 4 bases remained unmatched. The CDR3 is made up of 15 amino acids. CDR3 in DNA: TGTGCCAGCAGTTGGGACAGGGCACTCTACAATGAGCAGTTCTTC. Translating gives CASSWDRALYNEQFF.

This sequence joins TRBV9 and TRBJ1-3; no clear D gene. Germline loops: CDR1 SGDLS, CDR2 YYNGEE. The germline V and J ends were trimmed by 0 bases and 4 bases, with 17 bases remaining between them. The CDR3 covers 17 residues. In DNA form, the CDR3 reads TGTGCCAGCAGCGTAGTTGAAATCCGAAGGAGGGGAAACACCATATATTTT. Translating gives CASSVVEIRRRGNTIYF.

V usage is TRBV4-2 and J usage is TRBJ2-1, with 9 bases identical to TRBD2. V gave up 1 base and J gave up 7 bases; unmatched junction bases: 2. CDR1 is LGHNA, CDR2 YNFKEQ, per germline. The CDR3 loop spans 14 amino acids. Here the CDR3 DNA reads TGTGCCAGCAGCCAAGCCCTAGCGGGGAATGAGCAGTTCTTC. Protein sequence: CASSQALAGNEQFF.

This clone has just a few counts. This chain joins TRBV5-5 and TRBJ2-7; 11 bases are shared with TRBD1. CDR3 length: 15 residues. J was trimmed by 0 bases and V by 4 bases; bases with no gene match: 3. The germline V gene encodes CDR1 SGHKS and CDR2 YYEKEE (reference sequence). CDR3 residues: CASSQGTGGSYEQYF. CDR3 DNA: TGTGCCAGCAGCCAAGGGACAGGGGGCTCCTACGAGCAGTACTTC.

This clone is a singleton in its sample. The gene calls are TRBV6-1 and TRBJ2-1, with TRBD1 matching over 9 bases. The germline gives CDR1 MNHNS, CDR2 SASEGT. Trimming at V came to 10 bases and at J to 8 bases, leaving 9 bases not matched to a gene. This CDR3 is 13 amino acids long. Here the CDR3 DNA reads TGTGCCATCAATAGACAGGGGGGCGATGAGCAGTTCTTC. Protein: CAINRQGGDEQFF.

The rearrangement uses TRBV9 and TRBJ2-3; the D is unclear. Germline CDR1 and CDR2: SGDLS and YYNGEE. The CDR3 totals 16 residues. With 0 bases removed from V and 3 bases from J, the gap between germline ends came to 14 bases. Here the CDR3 reads CASSVEVVPPTDTQYF. In DNA, the CDR3 is TGTGCCAGCAGCGTAGAAGTGGTCCCTCCTACAGATACGCAGTATTTT.

The chain uses TRBV2 and TRBJ2-1, with D possibly being TRBD1 or TRBD2 (6 bases each). CDR1 SNHLY and CDR2 FYNNEI come from the germline V gene. The CDR3 totals 16 residues. Trimming removed 4 bases at V and 9 bases at J, with 22 bases between. DNA for the CDR3: TGTGCCAGCAGTGCCTTTCTTTGGGGGGCGAATGGTGAGCAGTTCTTC. Protein sequence: CASSAFLWGANGEQFF.

The chain uses TRBV11-2 and TRBJ2-2; 7 bases match TRBD1. Looked up from germline, CDR1 is SGHAT and CDR2 is FQNNGV. This CDR3 has 16 residues. J lost 2 bases, V lost 5 bases, and 8 bases had no gene match. CDR3 residues: CASSTYRGPNTGELFF. CDR3 coding DNA: TGTGCCAGCAGCACCTACAGGGGCCCTAACACCGGGGAGCTGTTTTTT.

The chain couples TRBV5-8 to TRBJ1-2; D ambiguous. V lost 6 bases to trimming and J lost 5 bases, with 14 bases between them. The germline gives CDR1 SGHTS, CDR2 YDEGEE. The CDR3 has 13 amino acids. CDR3 bases: TGTGCCAGCACTACCCGGGGAGAGTATGGCTACACCTTC. As protein: CASTTRGEYGYTF.

V gene TRBV6-1 combines with J gene TRBJ2-3, with 9 positions matching TRBD2. The CDR3 has 14 residues. V trimming: 5 bases; J trimming: 5 bases; junction bases outside the gene matches: 5. CDR1 is MNHNS and CDR2 is SASEGT in the germline V gene. The CDR3 coding sequence is TGTGCCAGCAGTCTCCTAGCGGGGAAAGATACGCAGTATTTT. Translating it yields CASSLLAGKDTQYF.

The chain employs TRBV10-3 and TRBJ1-5; possible D gene TRBD1, 5 bases. Per the germline V gene, CDR1 is ENHRY and CDR2 is SYGVKD. Between the trimmed V and J ends, which lost 10 bases and 4 bases, there was a span of 20 bases. The CDR3 contains 15 residues. The CDR3 sequence: CATRAEFAPNQPQHF. As DNA, the CDR3 is TGTGCCACCAGGGCCGAGTTTGCCCCGAATCAGCCCCAGCATTTT.

The rearrangement joins TRBV10-3 to TRBJ1-5; no definite D call. Germline CDR1 ENHRY, CDR2 SYGVKD. The V and J ends lost 0 bases and 3 bases respectively, with 9 bases between them. The CDR3 runs 15 residues. CDR3 sequence (DNA): TGTGCCATCAGTGAGTCGTGGCGGGACAATCAGCCCCAGCATTTT. Its protein is CAISESWRDNQPQHF.

This clone was detected a few times. The chain recombines TRBV4-3 with TRBJ1-2; D might be TRBD1 (6 bases). From germline, CDR1 is LGHNA and CDR2 YSLEER. The CDR3 covers 16 residues. With 0 bases removed from V and 7 bases from J, the gap between germline ends came to 18 bases. The CDR3 sequence is CASSQEMGMQGLGYTF. The CDR3 DNA is TGCGCCAGCAGCCAAGAGATGGGGATGCAGGGGCTTGGCTACACCTTC.

The rearrangement uses TRBV9 and TRBJ2-5; TRBD1 matches 9 bases. The tail of the sequence fits TRBJ2-7 better, so the J call may be wrong. The length of the CDR3 is 13 residues. Germline V gene sequence: CDR1 SGDLS, CDR2 YYNGEE. The CDR3: CASSGQGAYEQYF. DNA for the CDR3: TGTGCCAGCAGCGGACAGGGGGCCTACGAGCAGTACTTC.

The chain recombines TRBV5-4 with TRBJ2-3; D gene ambiguous. Germline V CDR1 and CDR2: SGHNT, YYREEE (reference sequence). CDR3 length: 11 residues. V lost 1 base and J lost 4, with 1 base in between. The CDR3 nucleotides read TGTGCCAGCAGCTTGTCAGATACGCAGTATTTT. Its protein is CASSLSDTQYF.

This rearrangement joins TRBV4-1 to TRBJ1-1; D may be TRBD1 (5 bases). Germline CDR1 reads MGHRA; CDR2 reads YSYEKL. The V gene lost 1 base and the J gene lost 6 bases, with 12 bases spanning the gap. The CDR3 is 14 amino acids. The CDR3 nucleotides read TGCGCCAGCAGCCAAGTCAAGTTGGGGGCTGAAGCTTTCTTT. It is translated as CASSQVKLGAEAFF.

J is TRBJ1-1 and V is TRBV20-1; D remains ambiguous. The ends were cut back, 0 bases at V and 3 bases at J, with 2 bases in the middle. CDR1 is DFQATT and CDR2 is SNEGSKA in the germline V gene (reference sequence). The CDR3 loop spans 11 amino acids. The DNA of the CDR3 is TGCAGTGCTAGAGAGTACACTGAAGCTTTCTTT. Translation: CSAREYTEAFF.

V usage is TRBV5-1 and J usage is TRBJ1-1; no definite D call. Germline assignment: CDR1 SGHRS and CDR2 YFSETQ. The CDR3 has 13 amino acids. V was trimmed by 1 base and J by 11 bases, leaving 15 bases between them. The CDR3 loop reads CASSLLDLRRAFF. Written as DNA, the CDR3 is TGCGCCAGCAGCTTGTTAGACCTCCGAAGGGCTTTCTTT.

This chain joins TRBV28 and TRBJ1-2; 7 bases are a match to TRBD1. Germline V gene lookup returns CDR1 MDHEN and CDR2 SYDVKM. The CDR3 is 16 residues long. V trimming: 7 bases; J trimming: 3 bases; junction bases outside the gene matches: 14. The CDR3 is CASTTTLQGLDYGYTF. CDR3 nucleotides: TGTGCCAGCACGACGACCCTACAGGGGTTGGACTATGGCTACACCTTC.

DNA of the CDR3: TGTGCCAGCAGCTTTCAGGGGCCCGGGGAGCTGTTTTTT. Translated: CASSFQGPGELFF. The chain links TRBV5-6 to TRBJ2-2; D may be TRBD1 (6 bases). CDR3 length equals 13 residues. Trimming cost V 2 bases and J 6 bases, with 8 bases left between them. Germline lookup yields CDR1 SGHDT and CDR2 YYEEEE.

This clone was seen a single time. This chain connects TRBV2 to TRBJ2-3, with no clear D. The germline V gene has CDR1 SNHLY and CDR2 FYNNEI. This CDR3 is built from 13 residues. V lost 7 bases, J lost 2 bases, and 10 bases lay in between. The CDR3 DNA reads TGTGCCAGCACTAATTCGAACACAGATACGCAGTATTTT. Translated: CASTNSNTDTQYF.